This T cell receptor (beta chain) stems from a study of early T cells in non-severe SARS-CoV-2 infection (dated by TCRdb to the early 2020s). About the investigation overall: TCR sequencing used bulk RNA from unsorted whole blood, so alpha and beta chains could not be paired. The research as a whole found: VDJdb matching was skewed toward anti-spike CD8 responses and likely underestimated virus-specific expansions by missing private and CD4 specificities.

The CDR3 sequence holds 14 residues, the cysteine and phenylalanine included. Left in the record is the CDR3 DNA by itself, 42 bases read in frame from the first base. The junction carries 14 bases between V and J, which are trimmed by 6 bases and 8 bases respectively. Set within a cohort of healthcare workers in London, UK, this nested case-control study involved weekly PCR testing of nasopharyngeal swabs along with blood sampling. Between 23 and 31 March 2020, the week of the UK lockdown, healthcare workers were enrolled and then followed up weekly for as long as 16 weeks. Library preparation used 5' RACE. Sequencing took place on a NextSeq 500. The TCR library protocol attached unique molecular identifiers to individual cDNA molecules to correct for sequencing error and PCR bias. Both TCR alpha and beta chains were sequenced, and tight co-correlation was observed between alpha and beta sequence abundances in each sample. Processing in the source paper ran as follows. V gene, J gene and CDR3 annotation of TCR sequences was performed with Decombinator V4. Expanded TCRs were defined as changing significantly between any two time points under a Poisson model with p below 0.0001. TCR abundances were normalised to the total number of TCRs sequenced per sample and were expressed as counts per million. MAIT TCRs were defined by TRAV1-2 paired with TRAJ12, TRAJ20 or TRAJ33, and iNKT TCRs by TRAV10 paired with TRAJ18. VDJdb, accessed on 1 November 2021, was searched for TCRs annotated for CMV, EBV and SARS-CoV-2, and TCRs annotated for more than one antigen were excluded. TCRdb itself trimmed the public reads at Q25 with fastp, ran MiXCR and retained productive beta chains. Rows merge per CDR3 protein into single entries with the most common DNA and genes. The V and J calls and clone size are TCRdb's, not the authors'. The sample table records more than 65,000 distinct CDR3 sequences; roughly an eighth of these occur just once. Roughly 1.4% of the sample comes from the top ten.

The sample holds a few counts of this clonotype. Its antigen is still unknown. Base-call qualities are not available, and no considerably larger clone is one nucleotide away. Sequenced: whole blood. The chain joins TRBV12-3 or TRBV12-4 to TRBJ1-6, with the D segment identity uncertain. The sequence was collected from an adult who was a healthcare worker with PCR-confirmed SARS-CoV-2 infection or an uninfected control (not recorded which). The CDR3 protein sequence reads: CASSYGRNDSPLHF. The nucleotide sequence reads as follows: TGTGCCAGCAGCTACGGACGGAACGATTCACCCCTCCACTTT.